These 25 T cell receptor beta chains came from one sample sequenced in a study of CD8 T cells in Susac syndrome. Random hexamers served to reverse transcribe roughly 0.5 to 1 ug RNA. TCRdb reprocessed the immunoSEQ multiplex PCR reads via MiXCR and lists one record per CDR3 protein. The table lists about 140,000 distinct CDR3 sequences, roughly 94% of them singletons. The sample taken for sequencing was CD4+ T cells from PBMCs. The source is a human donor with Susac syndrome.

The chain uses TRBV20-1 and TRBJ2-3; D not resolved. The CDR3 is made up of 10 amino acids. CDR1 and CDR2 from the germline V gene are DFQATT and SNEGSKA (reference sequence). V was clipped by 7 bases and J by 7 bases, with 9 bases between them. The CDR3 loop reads CSGARYTQYF. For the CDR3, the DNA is TGCAGTGGGGCGCGGTATACGCAGTATTTT.

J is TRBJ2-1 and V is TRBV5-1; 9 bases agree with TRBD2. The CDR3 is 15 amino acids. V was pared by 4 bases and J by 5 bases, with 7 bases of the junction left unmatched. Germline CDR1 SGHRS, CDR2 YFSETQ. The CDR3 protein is CASSAVAGVHNEQFF. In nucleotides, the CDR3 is TGCGCCAGCAGCGCCGTAGCGGGGGTGCACAATGAGCAGTTCTTC.

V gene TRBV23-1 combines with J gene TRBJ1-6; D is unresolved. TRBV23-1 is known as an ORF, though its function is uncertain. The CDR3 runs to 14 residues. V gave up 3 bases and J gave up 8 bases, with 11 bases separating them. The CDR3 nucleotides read TGCGCCAGCAGTCACCCCCTAAGGGATTCACCCCTCCACTTT. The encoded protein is CASSHPLRDSPLHF.

The CDR3 reads CASSQAPGSNEQFF. The CDR3 DNA reads TGTGCCAGCAGCCAAGCTCCGGGTTCCAATGAGCAGTTCTTC. This sequence joins TRBV3-1 and TRBJ2-1; D unresolved. With 1 base removed from V and 6 bases from J, the gap between germline ends came to 10 bases. CDR1 is LGHDT and CDR2 is YNNKEL in the germline V gene (reference sequence). This CDR3 has 14 residues.

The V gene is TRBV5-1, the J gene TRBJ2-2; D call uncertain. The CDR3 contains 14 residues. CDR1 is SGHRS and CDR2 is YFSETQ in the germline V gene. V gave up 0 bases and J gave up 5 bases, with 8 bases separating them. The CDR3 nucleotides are TGCGCCAGCAGCTTGGAAGCCGGGACCGGGGAGCTGTTTTTT. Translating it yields CASSLEAGTGELFF. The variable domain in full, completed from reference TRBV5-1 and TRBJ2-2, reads KAGVTQTPRYLIKTRGQQVTLSCSPISGHRSVSWYQQTPGQGLQFLFEYFSETQRNKGNFPGRFSGRQFSNSRSEMNVSTLELGDSALYLCASSLEAGTGELFFGEGSRLTVL.

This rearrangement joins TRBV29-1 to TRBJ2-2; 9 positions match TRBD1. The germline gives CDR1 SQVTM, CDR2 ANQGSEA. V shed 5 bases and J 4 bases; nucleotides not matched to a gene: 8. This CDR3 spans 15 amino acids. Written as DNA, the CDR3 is TGCAGCGTTACCGGGACAGGGAAGACCACCGGGGAGCTGTTTTTT. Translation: CSVTGTGKTTGELFF.

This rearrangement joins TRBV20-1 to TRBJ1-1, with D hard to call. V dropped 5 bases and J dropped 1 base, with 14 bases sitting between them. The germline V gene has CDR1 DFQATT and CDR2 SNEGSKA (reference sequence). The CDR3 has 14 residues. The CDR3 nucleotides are TGCAGTGCTCCGCAGACCGTTTCGAACACTGAAGCTTTCTTT. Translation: CSAPQTVSNTEAFF.

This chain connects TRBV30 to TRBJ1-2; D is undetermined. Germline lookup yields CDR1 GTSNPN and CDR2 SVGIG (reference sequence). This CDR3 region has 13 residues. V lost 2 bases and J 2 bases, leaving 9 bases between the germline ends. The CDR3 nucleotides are TGTGCCTGGAGTATTGACTTGAACTATGGCTACACCTTC. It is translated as CAWSIDLNYGYTF. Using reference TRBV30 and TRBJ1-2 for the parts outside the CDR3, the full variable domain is SQTIHQWPATLVQPVGSPLSLECTVEGTSNPNLYWYRQAAGRGLQLLFYSVGIGQISSEVPQNLSASRPQDRQFILSSKKLLLSDSGFYLCAWSIDLNYGYTFGSGTRLTVV.

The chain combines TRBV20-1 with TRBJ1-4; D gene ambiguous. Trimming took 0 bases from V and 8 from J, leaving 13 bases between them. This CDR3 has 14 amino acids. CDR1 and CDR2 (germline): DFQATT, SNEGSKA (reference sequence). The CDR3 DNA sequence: TGCAGTGCTAGAGATCCAACCCAAGCGGAAAAACTGTTTTTT. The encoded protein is CSARDPTQAEKLFF.

CDR3 residues: CASSINLPGVAEAFF. The CDR3 DNA follows: TGTGCCAGCTCAATAAACTTGCCGGGTGTGGCTGAAGCTTTCTTT. The V and J genes are TRBV18 and TRBJ1-1; no clear D gene. Per germline, CDR1 KGHSH and CDR2 LQKENI. The CDR3 is 15 residues long. Trimming shortened V by 5 bases and J by 6 bases, and 19 bases separated the two germline ends.

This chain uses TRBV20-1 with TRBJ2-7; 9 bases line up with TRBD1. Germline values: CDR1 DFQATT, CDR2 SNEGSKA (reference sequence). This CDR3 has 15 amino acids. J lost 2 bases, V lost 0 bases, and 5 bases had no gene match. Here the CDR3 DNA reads TGCAGTGCTAGAGATCGCACAGGGGGCACCTACGAGCAGTACTTC. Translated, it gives CSARDRTGGTYEQYF.

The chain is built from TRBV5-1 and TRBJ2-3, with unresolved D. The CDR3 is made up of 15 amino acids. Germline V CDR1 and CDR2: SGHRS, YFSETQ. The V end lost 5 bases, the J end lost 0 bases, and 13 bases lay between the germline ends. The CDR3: CASSSEPQSTDTQYF. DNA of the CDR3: TGCGCCAGCAGTTCCGAACCTCAAAGCACAGATACGCAGTATTTT.

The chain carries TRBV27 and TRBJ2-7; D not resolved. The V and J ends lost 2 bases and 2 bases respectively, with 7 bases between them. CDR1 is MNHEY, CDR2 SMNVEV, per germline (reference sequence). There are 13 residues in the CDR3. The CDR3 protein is CASSLKLTYEQYF. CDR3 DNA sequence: TGTGCCAGCAGTTTAAAATTAACCTACGAGCAGTACTTC.

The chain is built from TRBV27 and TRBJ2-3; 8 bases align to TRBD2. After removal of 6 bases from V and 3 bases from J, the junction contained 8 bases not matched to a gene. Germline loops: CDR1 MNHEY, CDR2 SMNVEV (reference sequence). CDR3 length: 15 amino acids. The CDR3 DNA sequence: TGTGCCAGCAGGCGGGGGGTTAAGATGACAGATACGCAGTATTTT. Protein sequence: CASRRGVKMTDTQYF.

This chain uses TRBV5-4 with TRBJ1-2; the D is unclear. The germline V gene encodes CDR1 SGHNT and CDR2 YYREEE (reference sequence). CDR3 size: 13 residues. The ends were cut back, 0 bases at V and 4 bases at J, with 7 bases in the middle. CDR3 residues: CASSLELSYGYTF. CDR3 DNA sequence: TGTGCCAGCAGCTTGGAGTTGAGCTATGGCTACACCTTC.

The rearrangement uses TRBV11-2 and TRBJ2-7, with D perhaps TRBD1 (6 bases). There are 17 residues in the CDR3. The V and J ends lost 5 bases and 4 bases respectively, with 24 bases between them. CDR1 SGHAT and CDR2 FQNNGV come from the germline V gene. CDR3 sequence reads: CASSPGFWGQSGYEQYF. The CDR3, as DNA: TGTGCCAGCAGCCCAGGGTTTTGGGGGCAAAGCGGTTACGAGCAGTACTTC.

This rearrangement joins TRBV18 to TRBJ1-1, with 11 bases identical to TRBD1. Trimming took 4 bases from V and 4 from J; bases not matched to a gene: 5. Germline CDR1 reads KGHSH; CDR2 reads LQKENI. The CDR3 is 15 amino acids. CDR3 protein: CASSRTGQGGTEAFF. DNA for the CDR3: TGTGCCAGCTCACGAACGGGACAGGGGGGCACTGAAGCTTTCTTT.

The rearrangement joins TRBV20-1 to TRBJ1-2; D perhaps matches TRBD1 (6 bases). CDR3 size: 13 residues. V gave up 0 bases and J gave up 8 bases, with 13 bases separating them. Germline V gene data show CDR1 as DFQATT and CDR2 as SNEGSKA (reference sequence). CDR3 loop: CSARESPGGGYTF. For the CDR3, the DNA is TGCAGTGCTAGAGAAAGTCCGGGGGGCGGCTACACCTTC.

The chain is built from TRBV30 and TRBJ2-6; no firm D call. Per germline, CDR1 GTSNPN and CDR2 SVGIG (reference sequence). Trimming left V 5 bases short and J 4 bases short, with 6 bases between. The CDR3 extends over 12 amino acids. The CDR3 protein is CAWGGGANVLTF. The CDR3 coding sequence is TGTGCCTGGGGTGGGGGGGCCAACGTCCTGACTTTC.

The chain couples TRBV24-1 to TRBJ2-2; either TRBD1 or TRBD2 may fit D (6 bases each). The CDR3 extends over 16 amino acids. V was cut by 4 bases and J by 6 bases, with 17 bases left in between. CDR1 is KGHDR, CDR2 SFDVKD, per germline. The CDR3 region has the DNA TGTGCCACCAGTGACGGGGGCAGGGGAGAATCCGGGGAGCTGTTTTTT. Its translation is CATSDGGRGESGELFF.

Written as DNA, the CDR3 is TGTGCCACCAGTGACCTAGGACTAGCGGGAGTTTTTGCGGGCGAGCAGTACTTC. This codes for CATSDLGLAGVFAGEQYF. The chain recombines TRBV24-1 with TRBJ2-7, with 13 bases identical to TRBD2. The CDR3 extends over 18 amino acids. After removal of 4 bases from V and 6 bases from J, the junction contained 14 bases not matched to a gene. Germline-derived CDR1 and CDR2 are KGHDR and SFDVKD.

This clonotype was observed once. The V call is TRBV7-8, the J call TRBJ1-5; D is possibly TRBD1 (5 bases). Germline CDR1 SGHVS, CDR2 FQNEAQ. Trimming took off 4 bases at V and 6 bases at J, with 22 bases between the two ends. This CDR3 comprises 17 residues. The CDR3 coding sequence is TGTGCCAGCAGCTCTGCCCTTGGGGGGAATCTGGGTCAGCCCCAGCATTTT. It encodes CASSSALGGNLGQPQHF. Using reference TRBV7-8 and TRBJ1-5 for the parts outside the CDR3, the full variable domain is GAGVSQSPRYKVAKRGQDVALRCDPISGHVSLFWYQQALGQGPEFLTYFQNEAQLDKSGLPSDRFFAERPEGSVSTLKIQRTQQEDSAVYLCASSSALGGNLGQPQHFGDGTRLSIL.

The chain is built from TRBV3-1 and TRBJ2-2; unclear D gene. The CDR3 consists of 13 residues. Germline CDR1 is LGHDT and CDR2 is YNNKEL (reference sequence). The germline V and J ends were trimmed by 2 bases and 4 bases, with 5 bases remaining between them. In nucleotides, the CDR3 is TGTGCCAGCAGCCAAAGTATCACCGGGGAGCTGTTTTTT. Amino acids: CASSQSITGELFF.

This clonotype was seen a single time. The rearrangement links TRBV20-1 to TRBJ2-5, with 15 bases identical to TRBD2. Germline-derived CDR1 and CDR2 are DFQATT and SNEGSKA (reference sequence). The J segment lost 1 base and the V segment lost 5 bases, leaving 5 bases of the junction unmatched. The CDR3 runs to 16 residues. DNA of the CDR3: TGCAGTGCTCTACCGGGACTAGCGGGGGGCCAAGAGACCCAGTACTTC. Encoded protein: CSALPGLAGGQETQYF.

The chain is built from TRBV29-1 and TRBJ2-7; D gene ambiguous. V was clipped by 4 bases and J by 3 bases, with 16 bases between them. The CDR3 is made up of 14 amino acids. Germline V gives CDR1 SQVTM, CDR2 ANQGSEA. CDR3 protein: CSVGLRDTVYEQYF. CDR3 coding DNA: TGCAGCGTTGGTTTACGAGACACCGTCTACGAGCAGTACTTC.